This T cell receptor (beta chain) originates from a study of T-cell memory formation after mild COVID-19. Remarks on this clonotype: Its antigen is not identified.

TCRdb analysed the 5' RACE reads with MiXCR anew, one entry per CDR3 protein. The profile shows roughly 350,000 distinct CDR3 sequences, 20% to 25% of them singletons. Study conclusions and caveats: Among clones contracting day 15 to 85, CD4/CD8 was balanced, whereas later expanders leaned CD4+. Researchers could not confirm that second-wave clones peaking on day 37 targeted SARS-CoV-2. Clones that contracted clustered mainly in CM and EM if CD4+ and in EMRA if CD8+.

The sample taken for sequencing was PBMCs or a T cell subset sorted from them (not recorded which). The sequence was collected from an adult woman who had mild COVID-19 (a few samples of this study predate the infection). Cell type and time point are not known.

This chain's CDR3 is CSVVMTGGGTEAFF. CDR3 coding DNA: TGCAGCGTTGTCATGACAGGGGGAGGGACTGAAGCTTTCTTT. The chain employs TRBV29-1 and TRBJ1-1, with 9 positions matching TRBD1. Trimming at V came to 4 bases and at J to 5 bases, leaving 8 bases not matched to a gene. Germline loops: CDR1 SQVTM, CDR2 ANQGSEA. The CDR3 is 14 amino acids.